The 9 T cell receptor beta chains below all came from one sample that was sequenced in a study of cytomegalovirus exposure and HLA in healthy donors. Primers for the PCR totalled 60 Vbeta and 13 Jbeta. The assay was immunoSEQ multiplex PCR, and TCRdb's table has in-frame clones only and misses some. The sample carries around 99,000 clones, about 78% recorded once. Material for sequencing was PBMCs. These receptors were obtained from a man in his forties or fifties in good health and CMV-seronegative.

CDR3 region: CASNRGPPQPQHF. The CDR3 region has the DNA TGTGCCAGCAACAGGGGCCCCCCTCAGCCCCAGCATTTT. The rearrangement links TRBV2 to TRBJ1-5, with TRBD1 identical over 7 bases. Trimming removed 7 bases from V and 6 bases from J; junction bases left unmatched: 6. CDR3 length: 13 residues. CDR1 is SNHLY and CDR2 is FYNNEI in the germline V gene.

CDR3 bases: TGTGCCAGCAGCCCTAACAGGCGCACTCCTGGGGCTGAAGCTTTCTTT. Its translation is CASSPNRRTPGAEAFF. The rearrangement uses TRBV11-2 and TRBJ1-1; possible D gene TRBD1, 5 bases. V lost 5 bases, J lost 6 bases, and 22 bases lay in between. Germline CDR1 and CDR2: SGHAT and FQNNGV. This CDR3 comprises 16 residues.

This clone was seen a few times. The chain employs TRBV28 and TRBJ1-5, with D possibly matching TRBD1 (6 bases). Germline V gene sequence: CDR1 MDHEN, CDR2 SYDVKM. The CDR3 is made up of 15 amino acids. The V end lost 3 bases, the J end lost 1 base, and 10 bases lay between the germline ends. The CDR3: CASSLGTPSNQPQHF. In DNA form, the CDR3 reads TGTGCCAGCAGTTTGGGGACACCGAGCAATCAGCCCCAGCATTTT.

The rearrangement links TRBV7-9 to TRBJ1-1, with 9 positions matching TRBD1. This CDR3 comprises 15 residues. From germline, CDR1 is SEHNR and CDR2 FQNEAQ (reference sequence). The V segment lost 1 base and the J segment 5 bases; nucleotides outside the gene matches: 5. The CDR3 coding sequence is TGTGCCAGCAGCTTAGGGGACAGGGAAAGGACTGAAGCTTTCTTT. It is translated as CASSLGDRERTEAFF.

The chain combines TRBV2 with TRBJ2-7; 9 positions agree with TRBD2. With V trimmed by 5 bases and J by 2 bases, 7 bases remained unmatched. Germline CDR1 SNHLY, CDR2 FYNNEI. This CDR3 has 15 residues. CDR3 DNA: TGTGCCAGCAGTTTGAGCGGGGGGCCTGCCTACGAGCAGTACTTC. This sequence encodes CASSLSGGPAYEQYF.

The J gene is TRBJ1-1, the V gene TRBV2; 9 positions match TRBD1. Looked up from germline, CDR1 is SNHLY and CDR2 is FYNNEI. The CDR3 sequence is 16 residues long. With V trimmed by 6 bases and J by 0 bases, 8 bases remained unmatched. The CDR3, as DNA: TGTGCCAGCAGGGGACAGGGTTCATTAGTGAACACTGAAGCTTTCTTT. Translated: CASRGQGSLVNTEAFF.

The CDR3 nucleotides read TGTGCCAGCAGCCAAGATTCGAGACTAGCGGGATCCACCTACGAGCAGTACTTC. As protein: CASSQDSRLAGSTYEQYF. V is TRBV4-2 and J is TRBJ2-7; TRBD2 aligns across 11 bases. V shed 0 bases and J 2 bases; nucleotides not matched to a gene: 9. Germline V gene sequence: CDR1 LGHNA, CDR2 YNFKEQ. This CDR3 has 18 amino acids.

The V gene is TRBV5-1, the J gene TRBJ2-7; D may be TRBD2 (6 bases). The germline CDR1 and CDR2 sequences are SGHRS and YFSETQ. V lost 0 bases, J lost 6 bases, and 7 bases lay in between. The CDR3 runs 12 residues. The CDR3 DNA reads TGCGCCAGCAGCTTGGCCGGGGGCGAGCAGTACTTC. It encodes CASSLAGGEQYF.

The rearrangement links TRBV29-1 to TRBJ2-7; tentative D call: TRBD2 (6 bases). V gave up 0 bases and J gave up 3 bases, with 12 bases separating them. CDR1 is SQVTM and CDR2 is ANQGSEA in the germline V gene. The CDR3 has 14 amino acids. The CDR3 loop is CSVEDPTRNYEQYF. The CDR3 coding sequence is TGCAGCGTTGAAGACCCGACTAGGAACTACGAGCAGTACTTC.